A selection of T cell receptor beta chains follows, all from one sample in a study of OX40 agonist ivuxolimab in advanced cancers. TCRdb's copy holds only in-frame clones and misses some; the assay was immunoSEQ multiplex PCR. The data show tens of thousands of clones, with approximately 90% seen just once and roughly 1.1% held by the top ten. The sequencing used CD4+ or CD8+ T cells sorted from blood, collected in a trial of the OX40 agonist ivuxolimab. The source of these receptors is an adult with an advanced solid tumor such as melanoma, head and neck, liver or kidney cancer. CDR3s include the opening cysteine and the closing phenylalanine or tryptophan. The D gene is left open where the match is weak. The size field is filled for only some rows; it gives once, few, many or a size class.

D gene	CDR3 length	clone size	V gene	J gene	CDR3 protein	CDR3 DNA
TRBD2	14	-	TRBV29-1	TRBJ2-1	CSVRLAGVYDEQFF	TGCAGCGTACGCCTAGCGGGAGTGTACGATGAGCAGTTCTTC
-	15	-	TRBV5-1	TRBJ2-1	CASSPGLTAYNEQFF	TGCGCCAGCAGCCCCGGACTGACCGCCTACAATGAGCAGTTCTTC
-	15	-	TRBV28	TRBJ2-7	CASSPGGGPSYEQYF	TGTGCCAGCAGCCCCGGTGGAGGCCCCTCCTACGAGCAGTACTTC
-	14	-	TRBV10-3	TRBJ2-5	CAISVEGVQETQYF	TGTGCCATCAGTGTGGAGGGTGTCCAAGAGACCCAGTACTTC
TRBD1	18	-	TRBV2	TRBJ1-5	CASRRDRGTEYSNQPQHF	TGTGCCAGCAGACGGGACAGGGGCACCGAGTATAGCAATCAGCCCCAGCATTTT
-	14	-	TRBV5-1	TRBJ2-5	CASRGSSPGETQYF	TGCGCCAGCAGAGGGTCGTCGCCGGGAGAGACCCAGTACTTC
TRBD2	13	-	TRBV29-1	TRBJ2-1	CSAGLAGTNEQFF	TGCAGCGCGGGACTAGCGGGGACCAATGAGCAGTTCTTC
-	16	-	TRBV5-4	TRBJ2-7	CASSPVPSGRWDEQYF	TGTGCCAGCAGCCCGGTCCCCTCCGGCCGCTGGGACGAGCAGTACTTC
-	15	once	TRBV19	TRBJ1-2	CASRFQGGGSYGYTF	TGTGCCAGTAGGTTCCAAGGGGGTGGAAGCTATGGCTACACCTTC
-	13	-	TRBV19	TRBJ2-1	CASKLTDYNEQFF	TGTGCCAGTAAATTGACCGACTACAATGAGCAGTTCTTC